Each of the 19 T cell receptor beta chains below was sequenced from the same sample in a study of T cell responses to AZD1222 COVID-19 vaccine. Profiling relied on immunoSEQ multiplex PCR, and the TCRdb table lists in-frame clones only, not all of them. The data hold some 90,000 clones, with about 88% observed a single time. Sequenced here: peripheral blood, sampled on day 0 of AZD1222 vaccination. The origin of the receptors is an adult in good health.

This CDR3 is CASSLAGTSGTQYF. CDR3 coding DNA: TGTGCCAGCAGCTTAGCAGGGACTAGCGGGACCCAGTACTTC. The chain carries TRBV7-2 and TRBJ2-5; 11 bases fit TRBD2. The CDR3 is 14 residues long. Germline CDR1 SGHTA, CDR2 FQGNSA. V dropped 0 bases and J dropped 7; count of bases not matched to a gene: 1. Looking up the rest from reference TRBV7-2 and TRBJ2-5 gives the full variable domain: GAGVSQSPSNKVTEKGKDVELRCDPISGHTALYWYRQSLGQGLEFLIYFQGNSAPDKSGLPSDRFSAERTGGSVSTLTIQRTQQEDSAVYLCASSLAGTSGTQYFGPGTRLLVL.

This chain connects TRBV11-2 to TRBJ2-7; D is ambiguous. V was trimmed by 5 bases and J by 0 bases, leaving 14 bases between them. The CDR3 consists of 15 residues. Germline V lookup: CDR1 SGHAT, CDR2 FQNNGV. The CDR3 here is CASSPGSTSSYEQYF. CDR3 coding DNA: TGTGCCAGCAGCCCCGGGTCCACGAGCTCCTACGAGCAGTACTTC.

The rearrangement links TRBV7-8 to TRBJ1-1; D is ambiguous. V was cut by 4 bases and J by 7 bases, with 19 bases left in between. The CDR3 is made up of 15 amino acids. CDR1 is SGHVS and CDR2 is FQNEAQ in the germline V gene. For the CDR3, the DNA is TGTGCCAGCAGCTCCGAGCGGGGAGGAGAGGTTGAAGCTTTCTTT. It is translated as CASSSERGGEVEAFF. The whole variable domain, filled in from reference TRBV7-8 and TRBJ1-1, reads GAGVSQSPRYKVAKRGQDVALRCDPISGHVSLFWYQQALGQGPEFLTYFQNEAQLDKSGLPSDRFFAERPEGSVSTLKIQRTQQEDSAVYLCASSSERGGEVEAFFGQGTRLTVV.

The CDR3, as DNA: TGTGCCAGCAGCCAAACCCGCGGAACCTACGAGCAGTACTTC. It is translated as CASSQTRGTYEQYF. The chain couples TRBV14 to TRBJ2-7; D gene ambiguous. Trimming shortened V by 2 bases and J by 2 bases, and 10 bases separated the two germline ends. The CDR3 contains 14 residues. The germline V gene encodes CDR1 SGHDN and CDR2 FVKESK.

CDR3 in DNA: TGTGCCAGCAGCGTAGAGGCTAGCGGGGGCACCGGGGAGCTGTTTTTT. It yields the protein CASSVEASGGTGELFF. The chain employs TRBV9 and TRBJ2-2; 10 bases agree with TRBD2. The CDR3 has 16 amino acids. Germline V gene sequence: CDR1 SGDLS, CDR2 YYNGEE. V gave up 0 bases and J gave up 4 bases; unmatched junction bases: 3.

This sequence joins TRBV5-4 and TRBJ1-1; weak D call: TRBD1 (5 bases). Germline V lookup: CDR1 SGHNT, CDR2 YYREEE (reference sequence). This CDR3 region has 13 residues. Trimming removed 3 bases from V and 4 bases from J, with 10 bases in between. The CDR3 nucleotides read TGTGCCAGCAGCTCGGGGGTGGTCACTGAAGCTTTCTTT. It codes for CASSSGVVTEAFF. Using reference TRBV5-4 and TRBJ1-1 for the parts outside the CDR3, the full variable domain is ETGVTQSPTHLIKTRGQQVTLRCSSQSGHNTVSWYQQALGQGPQFIFQYYREEENGRGNFPPRFSGLQFPNYSSELNVNALELDDSALYLCASSSGVVTEAFFGQGTRLTVV.

The genes are TRBV3-1 (or the pseudogene TRBV3-2) and TRBJ1-4, with 8 bases matching TRBD1. Trimming cost V 4 bases and J 4 bases; bases outside gene matches: 5. The germline CDR1 and CDR2 sequences are LGHDT and YNNKEL (reference sequence). The CDR3 spans 15 residues. DNA for the CDR3: TGTGCCAGCAGCCCAACAGGGGGACATAATGAAAAACTGTTTTTT. Translated, it gives CASSPTGGHNEKLFF.

The chain combines TRBV18 with TRBJ2-7, with a tentative D call TRBD1 (5 bases). Germline CDR1 is KGHSH and CDR2 is LQKENI. Trimming removed 7 bases at V and 2 bases at J, with 9 bases between. This CDR3 has 12 amino acids. CDR3 in amino acids: CASYEDTYEQYF. CDR3 bases: TGTGCCAGCTACGAGGACACCTACGAGCAGTACTTC.

The J gene is TRBJ2-3, the V gene TRBV18; TRBD1 is a possible D gene (6 bases). V lost 5 bases to trimming and J lost 4 bases, with 13 bases between them. This CDR3 is 14 amino acids long. In germline, CDR1 is KGHSH, CDR2 LQKENI. CDR3 protein: CASSTFGGADTQYF. CDR3 nucleotide sequence: TGTGCCAGCTCAACTTTTGGGGGCGCAGATACGCAGTATTTT.

This clone was counted between two and nine times. V gene TRBV6-2 or TRBV6-3 combines with J gene TRBJ2-1, with a possible D match to TRBD2 (7 bases). Trimming left V 6 bases short and J 3 bases short, with 15 bases between. In germline, CDR1 is MNHEY, CDR2 SVGEGT. The length of the CDR3 is 15 residues. The CDR3: CASSLRGADYNEQFF. The CDR3 DNA reads as TGTGCCAGCAGCCTACGGGGGGCTGACTACAATGAGCAGTTCTTC.

The rearrangement uses TRBV4-1 and TRBJ1-3, with TRBD1 as a possible D gene (5 bases). Germline CDR1 reads MGHRA; CDR2 reads YSYEKL. The CDR3 consists of 17 residues. V gave up 3 bases and J gave up 0 bases, with 15 bases separating them. For the CDR3, the DNA is TGCGCCAGCAGCCAGTCGAACTACAGGTCCTCTGGAAACACCATATATTTT. This codes for CASSQSNYRSSGNTIYF.

V is TRBV7-6 and J is TRBJ2-3; 7 nucleotides align to TRBD2. V lost 1 base and J lost 4; bases outside the gene matches: 5. The CDR3 length is 15 residues. Per the germline V gene, CDR1 is SGHVS and CDR2 is FNYEAQ. The CDR3 sequence is CASSLDPGRADTQYF. As DNA, the CDR3 is TGTGCCAGCAGCTTAGACCCAGGGAGGGCAGATACGCAGTATTTT. Together with reference TRBV7-6 and TRBJ2-3, the CDR3 gives the full variable domain: GAGVSQSPRYKVTKRGQDVALRCDPISGHVSLYWYRQALGQGPEFLTYFNYEAQQDKSGLPNDRFSAERPEGSISTLTIQRTEQRDSAMYRCASSLDPGRADTQYFGPGTRLTVL.

This clone was counted between two and nine times. J is TRBJ2-4 and V is TRBV7-9, with D uncertain. The V gene lost 5 bases and the J gene lost 0 bases, with 14 bases spanning the gap. Per the germline V gene, CDR1 is SEHNR and CDR2 is FQNEAQ (reference sequence). The CDR3 consists of 16 residues. The CDR3 sequence is CASSPYSGLAKNIQYF. CDR3 coding DNA: TGTGCCAGCAGCCCTTACAGTGGATTAGCCAAAAACATTCAGTACTTC.

The gene calls are TRBV2 and TRBJ1-2; D unresolved. Germline CDR1 and CDR2: SNHLY and FYNNEI. This CDR3 has 13 amino acids. Deletions cut 6 bases from V and 0 bases from J, with 8 bases between. Here the CDR3 reads CASRDEANYGYTF. The CDR3 coding sequence is TGTGCCAGCAGGGACGAAGCTAACTATGGCTACACCTTC.

The table lists this clone with a few counts. The genes are TRBV6-6 and TRBJ2-7; D not certain. The CDR3 has 14 residues. Germline V gives CDR1 MNHNY, CDR2 SVGAGI (reference sequence). The V and J ends lost 2 bases and 2 bases respectively, with 10 bases between them. CDR3 protein: CASSYTAQPYEQYF. The CDR3 DNA reads as TGTGCCAGCAGTTACACGGCCCAGCCCTACGAGCAGTACTTC.

The J gene is TRBJ2-1, the V gene TRBV6-2 or TRBV6-3, with TRBD2 identical over 13 bases. Germline loops: CDR1 MNHEY, CDR2 SVGEGT. The CDR3 spans 15 residues. Losses at the gene ends were 5 bases for V and 4 bases for J; bases not matched to a gene: 2. The DNA of the CDR3 is TGTGCCAGCAGTCCACTAGCGGGGGGGTACAATGAGCAGTTCTTC. Translation: CASSPLAGGYNEQFF.

The V and J genes are TRBV12-3 or TRBV12-4 and TRBJ2-7, with D maybe TRBD1 (5 bases). V lost 3 bases and J 3 bases, leaving 9 bases between the germline ends. The CDR3 is made up of 13 amino acids. CDR3 amino acids: CASSFTGHYEQYF. The CDR3 nucleotides are TGTGCCAGCAGTTTCACAGGCCACTACGAGCAGTACTTC.

The chain couples TRBV30 to TRBJ1-2; no clear D gene. Germline CDR1 is GTSNPN and CDR2 is SVGIG (reference sequence). The CDR3 spans 14 residues. Trimming stripped 1 base from V and 6 bases from J, with 15 bases between. The CDR3 region is CAWSASAALHGYTF. In DNA form, the CDR3 reads TGTGCCTGGAGTGCCTCAGCGGCTCTACATGGCTACACCTTC.

This chain uses TRBV30 with TRBJ2-5; a weak D match, TRBD1 (6 bases). The CDR3 is 19 amino acids. The V gene lost 3 bases and the J gene lost 2 bases, with 28 bases spanning the gap. CDR1 and CDR2 (germline): GTSNPN, SVGIG (reference sequence). CDR3 region: CAWRTWGHGDPSIQETQYF. The CDR3 region has the DNA TGTGCCTGGAGGACCTGGGGACACGGAGACCCCTCAATTCAAGAGACCCAGTACTTC. Using reference TRBV30 and TRBJ2-5 for the parts outside the CDR3, the full variable domain is SQTIHQWPATLVQPVGSPLSLECTVEGTSNPNLYWYRQAAGRGLQLLFYSVGIGQISSEVPQNLSASRPQDRQFILSSKKLLLSDSGFYLCAWRTWGHGDPSIQETQYFGPGTRLLVL.